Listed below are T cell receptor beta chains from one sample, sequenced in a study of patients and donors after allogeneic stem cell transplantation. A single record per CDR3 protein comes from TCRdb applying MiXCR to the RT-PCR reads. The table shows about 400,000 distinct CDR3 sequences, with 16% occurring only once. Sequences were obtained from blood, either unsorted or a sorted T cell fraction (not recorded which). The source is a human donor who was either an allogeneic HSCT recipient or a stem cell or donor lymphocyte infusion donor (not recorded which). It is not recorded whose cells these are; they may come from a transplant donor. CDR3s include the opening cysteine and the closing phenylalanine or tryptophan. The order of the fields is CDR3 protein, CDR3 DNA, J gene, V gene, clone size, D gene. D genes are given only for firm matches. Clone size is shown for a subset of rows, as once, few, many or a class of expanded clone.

CDR3aa: CASSADRGGSPLHF; CDR3nt: TGTGCCAGCAGCGCGGACAGGGGAGGTTCACCCCTCCACTTT; j_gene: TRBJ1-6; v_gene: TRBV7-9; abundance: NA; d_gene: TRBD1
CDR3aa: CASSMRAGYTDTQYF; CDR3nt: TGTGCCAGCAGCATGCGAGCGGGGTACACAGATACGCAGTATTTT; j_gene: TRBJ2-3; v_gene: TRBV12-1; abundance: many; d_gene: NA
CDR3aa: CSAPSLGNTGELFF; CDR3nt: TGCAGTGCTCCGTCACTAGGCAACACCGGGGAGCTGTTTTTT; j_gene: TRBJ2-2; v_gene: TRBV20-1; abundance: NA; d_gene: NA
CDR3aa: CASSQDWTMINEQFF; CDR3nt: TGTGCCAGCAGCCAAGACTGGACTATGATCAATGAGCAGTTCTTC; j_gene: TRBJ2-1; v_gene: TRBV4-2; abundance: few; d_gene: NA
CDR3aa: CASSLTGQRNEQFF; CDR3nt: TGCGCCAGCAGCTTGACAGGACAGAGAAATGAGCAGTTCTTC; j_gene: TRBJ2-1; v_gene: TRBV5-1; abundance: many; d_gene: NA
CDR3aa: CASRSLDSETYNEQFF; CDR3nt: TGTGCCAGCAGATCTCTCGACAGCGAGACCTACAATGAGCAGTTCTTC; j_gene: TRBJ2-1; v_gene: TRBV6-1; abundance: few; d_gene: NA
CDR3aa: CASSEGTGVFGNQPQHF; CDR3nt: TGTGCCAGCAGTGAAGGGACAGGGGTTTTTGGCAATCAGCCCCAGCATTTT; j_gene: TRBJ1-5; v_gene: TRBV2; abundance: few; d_gene: TRBD1
CDR3aa: CASSLDVGEQFF; CDR3nt: TGCGCCAGCAGCTTGGATGTGGGTGAGCAGTTCTTC; j_gene: TRBJ2-1; v_gene: TRBV5-1; abundance: many; d_gene: NA
CDR3aa: CATRTGSYYGYTF; CDR3nt: TGTGCCACCCGGACAGGGAGTTACTATGGCTACACCTTC; j_gene: TRBJ1-2; v_gene: TRBV10-3; abundance: many; d_gene: TRBD1
CDR3aa: CASSLRPGLAGSDTQYF; CDR3nt: TGTGCCAGCAGCCTTCGACCGGGACTAGCGGGCTCAGATACGCAGTATTTT; j_gene: TRBJ2-3; v_gene: TRBV11-2; abundance: NA; d_gene: TRBD2
CDR3aa: CASTPRDRVGTEAFF; CDR3nt: TGTGCCAGCACCCCCCGGGACCGTGTGGGGACTGAAGCTTTCTTT; j_gene: TRBJ1-1; v_gene: TRBV6-2/TRBV6-3; abundance: few; d_gene: NA
CDR3aa: CASRPWTGNSGNTIYF; CDR3nt: TGTGCCAGCAGACCGTGGACAGGCAACTCTGGAAACACCATATATTTT; j_gene: TRBJ1-3; v_gene: TRBV12-3/TRBV12-4; abundance: many; d_gene: TRBD1
CDR3aa: CASSIFPGQQNTGELFF; CDR3nt: TGTGCCAGCAGCATTTTTCCGGGACAGCAAAACACCGGGGAGCTGTTTTTT; j_gene: TRBJ2-2; v_gene: TRBV9; abundance: NA; d_gene: TRBD1
CDR3aa: CASSAYTGELFF; CDR3nt: TGCGCCAGCAGCGCCTACACCGGGGAGCTGTTTTTT; j_gene: TRBJ2-2; v_gene: TRBV5-1; abundance: few; d_gene: NA
CDR3aa: CASRLAGGPYNEQFF; CDR3nt: TGTGCCAGCAGATTAGCGGGAGGGCCCTACAATGAGCAGTTCTTC; j_gene: TRBJ2-1; v_gene: TRBV6-1; abundance: many; d_gene: TRBD2
CDR3aa: CASSPNAADEQFF; CDR3nt: TGTGCCAGCAGCCCAAACGCCGCTGATGAGCAGTTCTTC; j_gene: TRBJ2-1; v_gene: TRBV9; abundance: NA; d_gene: NA
CDR3aa: CASSGHRGIGYGYTF; CDR3nt: TGCGCCAGCAGCGGGCACAGGGGAATCGGCTATGGCTACACCTTC; j_gene: TRBJ1-2; v_gene: TRBV4-3; abundance: few; d_gene: TRBD1
CDR3aa: CASTHARGRGEQYF; CDR3nt: TGTGCCAGCACCCATGCGAGGGGCCGAGGCGAGCAGTACTTC; j_gene: TRBJ2-7; v_gene: TRBV2; abundance: NA; d_gene: NA
CDR3aa: CASSLAPTSGRAGTQYF; CDR3nt: TGCGCCAGCAGCTTGGCCCCGACTAGCGGGAGGGCCGGTACGCAGTATTTT; j_gene: TRBJ2-3; v_gene: TRBV5-1; abundance: NA; d_gene: TRBD2
CDR3aa: CASSSDRGDTGDLFF; CDR3nt: TGCGCCAGCAGCTCTGACAGGGGCGACACCGGGGATCTGTTTTTT; j_gene: TRBJ2-2; v_gene: TRBV5-1; abundance: NA; d_gene: TRBD1
CDR3aa: CSARGAATNEKLFF; CDR3nt: TGCAGTGCTAGGGGGGCAGCAACTAATGAAAAACTGTTTTTT; j_gene: TRBJ1-4; v_gene: TRBV20-1; abundance: NA; d_gene: NA
CDR3aa: CASSLTETFYEQYF; CDR3nt: TGTGCCAGCTCCTTGACAGAGACGTTCTACGAGCAGTACTTC; j_gene: TRBJ2-7; v_gene: TRBV18; abundance: many; d_gene: NA
CDR3aa: CASRTRGELFF; CDR3nt: TGTGCCAGCAGGACCAGGGGGGAGCTGTTTTTT; j_gene: TRBJ2-2; v_gene: TRBV14; abundance: NA; d_gene: NA
CDR3aa: CASMGAGYTEAFF; CDR3nt: TGTGCCAGCATGGGGGCGGGGTACACTGAAGCTTTCTTT; j_gene: TRBJ1-1; v_gene: TRBV25-1; abundance: NA; d_gene: NA
CDR3aa: CASSQEGGGGEKLFF; CDR3nt: TGTGCCAGCAGCCAAGAAGGGGGGGGAGGTGAAAAACTGTTTTTT; j_gene: TRBJ1-4; v_gene: TRBV3-1; abundance: many; d_gene: NA
CDR3aa: CASTRTNTGELFF; CDR3nt: TGTGCCAGCACCCGGACTAACACCGGGGAGCTGTTTTTT; j_gene: TRBJ2-2; v_gene: TRBV3-1; abundance: NA; d_gene: NA
CDR3aa: CSVYGGISYEQYF; CDR3nt: TGCAGCGTTTACGGGGGGATATCCTACGAGCAGTACTTC; j_gene: TRBJ2-7; v_gene: TRBV29-1; abundance: once; d_gene: TRBD2
CDR3aa: CASSDAADTQYF; CDR3nt: TGTGCCAGCAGCGACGCCGCAGATACGCAGTATTTT; j_gene: TRBJ2-3; v_gene: TRBV5-6; abundance: NA; d_gene: NA
CDR3aa: CASSQEGQGVWQETQYF; CDR3nt: TGTGCCAGCAGTCAAGAGGGACAGGGTGTGTGGCAAGAGACCCAGTACTTC; j_gene: TRBJ2-5; v_gene: TRBV28; abundance: many; d_gene: TRBD1
CDR3aa: CAIREDTRELFF; CDR3nt: TGTGCCATCAGAGAGGACACCAGGGAGCTGTTTTTT; j_gene: TRBJ2-2; v_gene: TRBV10-3; abundance: NA; d_gene: NA
CDR3aa: CASTGTASSNQPQHF; CDR3nt: TGTGCCAGCACGGGGACAGCCAGTAGCAATCAGCCCCAGCATTTT; j_gene: TRBJ1-5; v_gene: TRBV2; abundance: NA; d_gene: TRBD1
CDR3aa: CASSPRFASGFYEQYF; CDR3nt: TGTGCCAGCTCACCACGATTTGCTAGCGGGTTCTACGAGCAGTACTTC; j_gene: TRBJ2-7; v_gene: TRBV18; abundance: NA; d_gene: TRBD2
CDR3aa: CASSLFGGLNTGELFF; CDR3nt: TGTGCCAGCAGCTTATTTGGGGGGCTCAACACCGGGGAGCTGTTTTTT; j_gene: TRBJ2-2; v_gene: TRBV11-1; abundance: few; d_gene: NA
CDR3aa: CASSLARNNSPLHF; CDR3nt: TGCGCCAGCAGCTTGGCCCGCAACAATTCACCCCTCCACTTT; j_gene: TRBJ1-6; v_gene: TRBV5-1; abundance: NA; d_gene: NA
CDR3aa: CASSTSGGTGELFF; CDR3nt: TGTGCCAGCAGCACTAGCGGGGGAACCGGGGAGCTGTTTTTT; j_gene: TRBJ2-2; v_gene: TRBV7-2; abundance: few; d_gene: TRBD2
CDR3aa: CASSLSTLAGDDTQYF; CDR3nt: TGTGCCAGCAGTTTATCGACCCTAGCGGGAGACGATACGCAGTATTTT; j_gene: TRBJ2-3; v_gene: TRBV27; abundance: few; d_gene: TRBD2
CDR3aa: CSVGNRGLRNEQFF; CDR3nt: TGCAGCGTTGGTAACAGGGGGCTTAGAAATGAGCAGTTCTTC; j_gene: TRBJ2-1; v_gene: TRBV29-1; abundance: few; d_gene: TRBD1
CDR3aa: CSAMGLAGEETQYF; CDR3nt: TGCAGTGCCATGGGACTAGCGGGCGAAGAGACCCAGTACTTC; j_gene: TRBJ2-5; v_gene: TRBV20-1; abundance: NA; d_gene: TRBD2
CDR3aa: CSAIRAVLRVDTRYF; CDR3nt: TGCAGTGCTATTCGGGCGGTCCTGCGGGTAGATACGCGGTATTTT; j_gene: TRBJ2-3; v_gene: TRBV20-1; abundance: NA; d_gene: NA
CDR3aa: CASSLDLWLTNTGELFF; CDR3nt: TGCGCCAGCAGCTTGGACTTATGGCTAACGAACACCGGGGAGCTGTTTTTT; j_gene: TRBJ2-2; v_gene: TRBV5-1; abundance: many; d_gene: NA
CDR3aa: CASNNNAYNEQFF; CDR3nt: TGTGCCAGTAACAACAATGCCTACAATGAGCAGTTCTTC; j_gene: TRBJ2-1; v_gene: TRBV19; abundance: NA; d_gene: NA
CDR3aa: CASSDREGLRVYEQYF; CDR3nt: TGTGCCAGCAGTGACCGAGAGGGACTCCGCGTCTACGAGCAGTACTTC; j_gene: TRBJ2-7; v_gene: TRBV25-1; abundance: NA; d_gene: NA
CDR3aa: CASSQRPQETQYF; CDR3nt: TGTGCCAGCAGCCAGAGGCCGCAAGAGACCCAGTACTTC; j_gene: TRBJ2-5; v_gene: TRBV4-2; abundance: few; d_gene: NA
CDR3aa: CASSQVGGRRNQPQHF; CDR3nt: TGTGCCAGCAGCCAAGTGGGGGGCAGGCGCAATCAGCCCCAGCATTTT; j_gene: TRBJ1-5; v_gene: TRBV4-2; abundance: NA; d_gene: NA
CDR3aa: CATSKIPGGTEAFF; CDR3nt: TGTGCCACCAGCAAAATCCCAGGGGGCACTGAAGCTTTCTTT; j_gene: TRBJ1-1; v_gene: TRBV15; abundance: NA; d_gene: TRBD1
CDR3aa: CSAIGQGSYNEQFF; CDR3nt: TGCAGTGCTATCGGACAGGGCTCCTACAATGAGCAGTTCTTC; j_gene: TRBJ2-1; v_gene: TRBV20-1; abundance: NA; d_gene: TRBD1
CDR3aa: CASSLHGSPYNEQFF; CDR3nt: TGTGCCAGCAGCTTGCATGGGTCCCCCTACAATGAGCAGTTCTTC; j_gene: TRBJ2-1; v_gene: TRBV7-9; abundance: few; d_gene: NA
CDR3aa: CASSVRNSGYNEQFF; CDR3nt: TGTGCCAGCAGCGTCAGGAATAGCGGCTACAATGAGCAGTTCTTC; j_gene: TRBJ2-1; v_gene: TRBV9; abundance: few; d_gene: NA
CDR3aa: CASSPGRFSGTDTQYF; CDR3nt: TGTGCCAGCTCACCGGGACGGTTTTCCGGCACAGATACGCAGTATTTT; j_gene: TRBJ2-3; v_gene: TRBV18; abundance: many; d_gene: NA
CDR3aa: CAISDRLADTQYF; CDR3nt: TGTGCCATCTCCGACAGGTTGGCAGATACGCAGTATTTT; j_gene: TRBJ2-3; v_gene: TRBV10-3; abundance: NA; d_gene: NA
CDR3aa: CASSPTGVGWSNQPQHF; CDR3nt: TGCGCCAGCAGCCCAACAGGGGTAGGATGGAGCAATCAGCCCCAGCATTTT; j_gene: TRBJ1-5; v_gene: TRBV4-1; abundance: NA; d_gene: TRBD1
CDR3aa: CATSVGNKQFF; CDR3nt: TGTGCCACCAGTGTGGGAAATAAGCAGTTCTTC; j_gene: TRBJ2-1; v_gene: TRBV24-1; abundance: NA; d_gene: NA
CDR3aa: CASSPPGGKRATYEQYF; CDR3nt: TGTGCCAGCAGCCCACCTGGGGGAAAGCGGGCCACCTACGAGCAGTACTTC; j_gene: TRBJ2-7; v_gene: TRBV13; abundance: NA; d_gene: NA
CDR3aa: CATSRDKGLNNEQFF; CDR3nt: TGTGCCACCAGCAGAGATAAGGGTCTTAACAATGAGCAGTTCTTC; j_gene: TRBJ2-1; v_gene: TRBV15; abundance: NA; d_gene: NA
CDR3aa: CASSVEVRGYGYTF; CDR3nt: TGTGCCAGCAGCGTAGAGGTTAGGGGATATGGCTACACCTTC; j_gene: TRBJ1-2; v_gene: TRBV9; abundance: NA; d_gene: NA
CDR3aa: CATRDRATDTQYF; CDR3nt: TGTGCCACTCGGGACAGGGCAACAGATACGCAGTATTTT; j_gene: TRBJ2-3; v_gene: TRBV19; abundance: many; d_gene: TRBD1
CDR3aa: CASSPRGAGRSSYEQYF; CDR3nt: TGTGCCAGCAGCCCCCGGGGGGCGGGAAGGAGCTCCTACGAGCAGTACTTC; j_gene: TRBJ2-7; v_gene: TRBV7-8; abundance: few; d_gene: NA
CDR3aa: CASSLPGPNYGYTF; CDR3nt: TGTGCCAGCAGTTTGCCAGGGCCCAACTATGGCTACACCTTC; j_gene: TRBJ1-2; v_gene: TRBV12-3/TRBV12-4; abundance: NA; d_gene: NA
CDR3aa: CASSPQGGKNTEAFF; CDR3nt: TGCGCCAGCAGCCCCCAGGGCGGGAAGAACACTGAAGCTTTCTTT; j_gene: TRBJ1-1; v_gene: TRBV4-3; abundance: NA; d_gene: NA